Shown below are 21 T cell receptor beta chains from a single sample sequenced in a study of identical twins. TCRdb reanalysed the 5' RACE reads using MiXCR and keeps one entry per CDR3 protein. The sample lists about 690,000 distinct CDR3 sequences, 6% to 6.5% seen once, with approximately 1.6% in the top ten. Sequencing was performed on naive T cells sorted from blood. The receptors were gathered from a man between 18 and 29 years old in good health.

The chain has TRBV10-2 and TRBJ2-7; 10 nucleotides match TRBD1. The CDR3 has 16 amino acids. Germline CDR1 and CDR2: WSHSY and SAAADI. V shed 2 bases and J 5 bases; nucleotides not matched to a gene: 9. CDR3 coding DNA: TGCGCCAGCAGTGAGCTTTTGACAGGGGGCAGAGACGAGCAGTACTTC. Residues: CASSELLTGGRDEQYF.

This clonotype was seen ten or more times. This chain links TRBV29-1 with TRBJ2-5; D is unresolved. Between the trimmed V and J ends, which lost 3 bases and 3 bases, there was a span of 8 bases. CDR1 and CDR2 (germline): SQVTM, ANQGSEA. This CDR3 spans 12 amino acids. CDR3 sequence: CSVDKGKETQYF. CDR3 nucleotides: TGCAGCGTTGATAAAGGGAAAGAGACCCAGTACTTC.

This clonotype was picked up a small number of times. The V and J genes are TRBV29-1 and TRBJ1-1; 10 nucleotides agree with TRBD1. CDR1 is SQVTM and CDR2 is ANQGSEA in the germline V gene. This CDR3 is built from 11 residues. V lost 7 bases, J lost 6 bases, and 2 bases stayed unmatched. DNA for the CDR3: TGCAGCGGACAGGGGGCCGCTGAAGCTTTCTTT. Its protein is CSGQGAAEAFF.

This clonotype has a count of ten or more. V is TRBV29-1 and J is TRBJ2-5, with 8 bases that match TRBD1. CDR1 SQVTM and CDR2 ANQGSEA come from the germline V gene. The CDR3 is 12 amino acids. Trimming at V came to 8 bases and at J to 4 bases, leaving 6 bases not matched to a gene. As DNA, the CDR3 is TGCAGCTACGGACAGGGCGGAGAGACCCAGTACTTC. Amino acid sequence: CSYGQGGETQYF. Drawing the rest from reference TRBV29-1 and TRBJ2-5, the complete variable domain is SAVISQKPSRDICQRGTSLTIQCQVDSQVTMMFWYRQQPGQSLTLIATANQGSEATYESGFVIDKFPISRPNLTFSTLTVSNMSPEDSSIYLCSYGQGGETQYFGPGTRLLVL.

This chain connects TRBV20-1 to TRBJ2-3; the match to TRBD2 covers 8 bases. Germline trimming cut 5 bases from V and 2 bases from J; bases unmatched to any gene: 12. This CDR3 spans 16 amino acids. Germline-derived CDR1 and CDR2 are DFQATT and SNEGSKA (reference sequence). The CDR3 loop is CSAYSGIGFATDTQYF. Written as DNA, the CDR3 is TGCAGTGCTTATAGCGGGATCGGGTTTGCCACAGATACGCAGTATTTT.

This clonotype appeared a few times. The V gene is TRBV9, the J gene TRBJ2-1; D may match TRBD1 or TRBD2 (5 bases each). Germline assignment: CDR1 SGDLS and CDR2 YYNGEE. This CDR3 contains 12 residues. V lost 3 bases and J 12 bases, leaving 13 bases between the germline ends. The CDR3 DNA reads as TGTGCCAGCAGCGGCCGGGACCTGGGGCAGTTCTTC. This translates into CASSGRDLGQFF.

This clonotype has at least ten counts. V gene TRBV4-3 combines with J gene TRBJ2-1; D is unclear. CDR1 is LGHNA and CDR2 is YSLEER in the germline V gene. V dropped 0 bases and J dropped 4 bases, with 10 bases sitting between them. CDR3 length equals 15 residues. In nucleotides, the CDR3 is TGCGCCAGCAGCCAAGAGGTCCAGCAGTACAATGAGCAGTTCTTC. Translated, it gives CASSQEVQQYNEQFF.

This clonotype occurred many times. The V and J genes are TRBV10-2 and TRBJ2-1, with 9 nucleotides matching TRBD1. Trimming took 5 bases from V and 0 from J; bases not matched to a gene: 23. The CDR3 loop spans 22 amino acids. Germline V gene sequence: CDR1 WSHSY, CDR2 SAAADI. CDR3 sequence: CASSPPRISGTGKDPSYNEQFF. In DNA form, the CDR3 reads TGCGCCAGCAGTCCACCCCGGATATCCGGGACAGGGAAGGACCCCTCCTACAATGAGCAGTTCTTC.

In this sample, this clonotype turned up a few times. The CDR3 is CASSLDRVEVGTEAFF. Written as DNA, the CDR3 is TGTGCCAGCAGCTTGGACAGGGTAGAGGTAGGCACTGAAGCTTTCTTT. V usage is TRBV7-9 and J usage is TRBJ1-1; 8 bases agree with TRBD1. Germline V gene sequence: CDR1 SEHNR, CDR2 FQNEAQ (reference sequence). This CDR3 is built from 16 residues. J lost 4 bases, V lost 3 bases, and 10 bases had no gene match.

V usage is TRBV4-2 and J usage is TRBJ2-1; 8 nucleotides align to TRBD1. CDR3 length: 17 amino acids. Germline loops: CDR1 LGHNA, CDR2 YNFKEQ. Trimming removed 0 bases from V and 0 bases from J; junction bases left unmatched: 4. The CDR3 is CASSQETGAGSYNEQFF. CDR3 in DNA: TGTGCCAGCAGCCAAGAGACAGGGGCAGGCTCCTACAATGAGCAGTTCTTC.

This clonotype was detected a few times. J is TRBJ2-7 and V is TRBV27; D is tentatively TRBD1 or TRBD2 (5 bases each). Trimming cost V 6 bases and J 10 bases, with 19 bases left between them. This CDR3 region has 13 residues. The germline gives CDR1 MNHEY, CDR2 SMNVEV (reference sequence). Here the CDR3 reads CASSQTPGAFQYV. As DNA, the CDR3 is TGTGCCAGCAGCCAAACCCCCGGGGCTTTTCAGTACGTC.

The chain is built from TRBV15 and TRBJ1-5; D remains ambiguous. Germline V lookup: CDR1 LNHNV, CDR2 YYDKDF (reference sequence). The CDR3 runs to 12 residues. The V end lost 11 bases, the J end lost 3 bases, and 11 bases lay between the germline ends. The DNA for the CDR3 is TGTGCCGTAGGGATGGTCAATCAGCCCCAGCATTTT. Translating it yields CAVGMVNQPQHF.

Ten or more counts support this clonotype. The chain links TRBV29-1 to TRBJ2-3; D possibly matches TRBD1 or TRBD2 (6 bases each). CDR3 size: 14 residues. The germline V gene has CDR1 SQVTM and CDR2 ANQGSEA. V lost 3 bases to trimming and J lost 1 base, with 11 bases between them. The CDR3 nucleotides read TGCAGCGTTGAGAGGGGGGTGGGCACAGATACGCAGTATTTT. Translation gives CSVERGVGTDTQYF.

Many counts were recorded for this clonotype. V gene TRBV11-2 combines with J gene TRBJ2-7, with D possibly being TRBD2 (6 bases). The CDR3 is made up of 13 amino acids. Germline-derived CDR1 and CDR2 are SGHAT and FQNNGV. Trimming cost V 5 bases and J 2 bases, with 10 bases left between them. CDR3 amino acids: CASSQGLAYEQYV. CDR3 nucleotides: TGTGCCAGCAGCCAGGGACTGGCCTACGAGCAGTACGTC.

This clonotype has at least ten counts. V gene TRBV5-6 combines with J gene TRBJ2-1; 8 nucleotides agree with TRBD2. Unmatched junction bases numbered 14, after V lost 7 bases and J lost 5 bases. The CDR3 length is 16 residues. The germline V gene has CDR1 SGHDT and CDR2 YYEEEE. The chain's CDR3 is CASGNLAGPGDNEQFF. For the CDR3, the DNA is TGTGCCAGCGGAAATCTAGCGGGTCCCGGCGACAATGAGCAGTTCTTC.

The sample holds a few counts of this clonotype. The chain links TRBV6-6 to TRBJ2-1; D may be TRBD1 or TRBD2 (5 bases each). Germline CDR1 and CDR2: MNHNY and SVGAGI (reference sequence). This CDR3 is 13 amino acids long. V dropped 8 bases and J dropped 6 bases, with 14 bases sitting between them. This CDR3 reads CASYPGTANEQFF. The CDR3 DNA is TGTGCCAGCTACCCCGGGACGGCCAATGAGCAGTTCTTC.

This clonotype was counted only a few times. The rearrangement links TRBV5-6 to TRBJ2-2; D is possibly TRBD2 (7 bases). V lost 4 bases to trimming and J lost 1 base, with 14 bases between them. This CDR3 is 16 amino acids long. CDR1 is SGHDT and CDR2 is YYEEEE in the germline V gene. CDR3 DNA sequence: TGTGCCAGCAGCCTGGGGGGGGGCCTGAACACCGGGGAGCTGTTTTTT. The encoded protein is CASSLGGGLNTGELFF.

This clonotype showed up many times. V gene TRBV27 combines with J gene TRBJ2-1; TRBD1 is a possible D gene (6 bases). Deletions cut 4 bases from V and 12 bases from J, with 13 bases between. CDR1 and CDR2 from the germline V gene are MNHEY and SMNVEV (reference sequence). The CDR3 runs to 12 residues. The CDR3 spells CASSSTGIWQFF. In DNA, the CDR3 is TGTGCCAGCAGTTCCACAGGGATTTGGCAGTTCTTC.

This clonotype was seen ten or more times. At one end the junction does not follow the germline gene, possibly because of a read error. V gene TRBV12-3 or TRBV12-4 combines with J gene TRBJ2-7; no firm D call. CDR3 length equals 12 residues. Here the CDR3 DNA reads TGTGCCAGCAGTTTAGGGATCGAGTATACGGACTTC. It codes for CASSLGIEYTDF.

This clonotype was seen repeatedly, ten times or more. This sequence joins TRBV12-3 or TRBV12-4 and TRBJ2-1, with TRBD2 as a possible D gene (5 bases). V lost 4 bases and J 4 bases, leaving 11 bases between the germline ends. The CDR3 has 14 amino acids. In DNA form, the CDR3 reads TGTGCCAGCAGTTGGAGGTTCTTATACAATGAGCAGTTCTTC. It encodes CASSWRFLYNEQFF.

This clonotype was recorded at least ten times. V usage is TRBV25-1 and J usage is TRBJ2-4; TRBD1 or TRBD2 may be the D gene (5 bases each). Germline values: CDR1 MGHDK, CDR2 SYGVNS. This CDR3 has 15 residues. With 3 bases removed from V and 2 bases from J, the gap between germline ends came to 11 bases. The CDR3 spells CASSEGESSKNIQYF. The DNA for the CDR3 is TGTGCCAGCAGTGAGGGGGAAAGTTCCAAAAACATTCAGTACTTC.